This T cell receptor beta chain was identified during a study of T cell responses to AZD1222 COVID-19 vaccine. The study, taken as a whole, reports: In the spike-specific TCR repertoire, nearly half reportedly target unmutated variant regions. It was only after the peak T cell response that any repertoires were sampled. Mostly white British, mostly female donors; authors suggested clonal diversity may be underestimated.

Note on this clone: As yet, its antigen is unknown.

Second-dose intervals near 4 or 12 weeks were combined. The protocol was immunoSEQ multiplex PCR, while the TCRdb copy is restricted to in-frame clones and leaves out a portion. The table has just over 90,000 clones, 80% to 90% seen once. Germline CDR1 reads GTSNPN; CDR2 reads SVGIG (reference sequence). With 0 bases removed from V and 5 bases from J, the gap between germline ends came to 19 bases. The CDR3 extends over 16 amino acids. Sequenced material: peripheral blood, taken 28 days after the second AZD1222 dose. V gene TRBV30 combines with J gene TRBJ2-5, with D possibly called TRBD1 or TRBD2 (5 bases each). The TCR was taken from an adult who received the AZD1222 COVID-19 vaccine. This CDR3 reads CAWSVYFGGDGETQYF. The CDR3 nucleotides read TGTGCCTGGAGTGTATATTTTGGGGGTGACGGGGAGACCCAGTACTTC.